This T cell receptor (beta chain) was retrieved from a study of glioma-infiltrating T cells after dendritic cell vaccination. All glioblastoma patients lacked an isocitrate dehydrogenase mutation. PBMC were collected before vaccination, two weeks after the third vaccination, and at progression. Germline V gene lookup returns CDR1 MDHEN and CDR2 SYDVKM. Trimming took off 2 bases at V and 1 base at J, with 2 bases between the two ends. The CDR3 extends over 13 amino acids. Profiling relied on immunoSEQ multiplex PCR, and the TCRdb table lists in-frame clones only, not all of them. The table shows around 73,000 clones, with around 79% occurring only once.

This clonotype originated in a human donor with glioblastoma. V usage is TRBV28 and J usage is TRBJ2-2, with D unresolved. The starting material was blood, obtained before dendritic cell vaccination. As DNA, the CDR3 is TGTGCCAGCAGTTTACTGAACACCGGGGAGCTGTTTTTT. Residues: CASSLLNTGELFF.